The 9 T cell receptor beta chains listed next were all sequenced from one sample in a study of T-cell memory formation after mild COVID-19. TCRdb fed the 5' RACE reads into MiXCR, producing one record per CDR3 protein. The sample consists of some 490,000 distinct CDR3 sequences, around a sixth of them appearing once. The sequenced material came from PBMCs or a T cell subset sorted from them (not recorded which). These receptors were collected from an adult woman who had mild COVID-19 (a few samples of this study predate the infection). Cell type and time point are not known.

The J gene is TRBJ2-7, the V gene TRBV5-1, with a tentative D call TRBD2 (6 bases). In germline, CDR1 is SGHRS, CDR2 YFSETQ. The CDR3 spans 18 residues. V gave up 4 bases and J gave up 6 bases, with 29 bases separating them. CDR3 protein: CASSPLGGSGVLEPEQYF. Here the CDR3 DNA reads TGCGCCAGCAGCCCTTTGGGGGGTAGCGGAGTCCTAGAGCCCGAGCAGTACTTC.

As DNA, the CDR3 is TGCAGCGTTGAAGACACAGGGTCACTAGCTCTTTCCTATGGCTACACCTTC. Amino acid sequence: CSVEDTGSLALSYGYTF. V gene TRBV29-1 combines with J gene TRBJ1-2; perhaps TRBD1 as D (6 bases). V was shortened by 0 bases and J by 4 bases, with 21 bases between the two germline ends. Germline CDR1 reads SQVTM; CDR2 reads ANQGSEA. The CDR3 covers 17 residues.

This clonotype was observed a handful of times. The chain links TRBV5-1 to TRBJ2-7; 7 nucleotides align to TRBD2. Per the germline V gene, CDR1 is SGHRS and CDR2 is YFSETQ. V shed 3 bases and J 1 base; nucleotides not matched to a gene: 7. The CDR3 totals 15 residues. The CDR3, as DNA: TGCGCCAGCAGCTCCCCCCCGGGAGGATCCTACGAGCAGTACTTC. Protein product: CASSSPPGGSYEQYF.

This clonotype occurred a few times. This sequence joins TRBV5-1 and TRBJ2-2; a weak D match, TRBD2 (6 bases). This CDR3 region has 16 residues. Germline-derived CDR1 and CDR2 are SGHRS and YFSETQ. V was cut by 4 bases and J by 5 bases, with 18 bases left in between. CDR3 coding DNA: TGCGCCAGCAGCCCCTCGACGGACTATGCGACCGGGGAGCTGTTTTTT. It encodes CASSPSTDYATGELFF.

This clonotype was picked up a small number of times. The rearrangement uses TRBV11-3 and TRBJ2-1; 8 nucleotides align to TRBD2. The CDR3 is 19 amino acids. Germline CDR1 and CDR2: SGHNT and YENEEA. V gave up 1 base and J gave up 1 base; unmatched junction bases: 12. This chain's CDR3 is CASSLGKGAAGESYNEQFF. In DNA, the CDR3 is TGTGCCAGCAGCTTAGGCAAAGGGGCAGCGGGAGAGTCCTACAATGAGCAGTTCTTC.

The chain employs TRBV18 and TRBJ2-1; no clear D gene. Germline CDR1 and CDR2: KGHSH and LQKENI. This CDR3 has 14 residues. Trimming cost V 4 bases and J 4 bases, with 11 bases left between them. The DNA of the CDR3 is TGTGCCAGCTCACGGCCTGAGCGTTACAATGAGCAGTTCTTC. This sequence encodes CASSRPERYNEQFF.

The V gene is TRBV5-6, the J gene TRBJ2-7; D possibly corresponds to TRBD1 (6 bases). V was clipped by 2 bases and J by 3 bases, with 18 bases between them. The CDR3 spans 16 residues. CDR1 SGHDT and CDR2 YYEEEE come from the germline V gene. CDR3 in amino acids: CASSLSAPQGNYEQYF. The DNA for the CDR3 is TGTGCCAGCAGCTTATCGGCGCCGCAGGGGAACTACGAGCAGTACTTC.

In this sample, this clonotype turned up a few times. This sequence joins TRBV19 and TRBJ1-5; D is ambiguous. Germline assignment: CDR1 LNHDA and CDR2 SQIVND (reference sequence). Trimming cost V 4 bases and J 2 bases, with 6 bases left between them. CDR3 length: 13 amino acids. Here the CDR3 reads CASSTLRNQPQHF. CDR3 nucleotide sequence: TGTGCCAGTAGTACGCTTCGCAATCAGCCCCAGCATTTT.

This chain's CDR3 is CASSLGQGATYNEQFF. In nucleotides, the CDR3 is TGCGCCAGCAGCTTGGGACAGGGGGCGACCTACAATGAGCAGTTCTTC. The chain uses TRBV5-1 and TRBJ2-1; the match to TRBD1 covers 10 bases. The CDR3 extends over 16 amino acids. The trim removed 0 bases at V and 2 bases at J, leaving 2 bases unmatched. Germline V gene lookup returns CDR1 SGHRS and CDR2 YFSETQ.